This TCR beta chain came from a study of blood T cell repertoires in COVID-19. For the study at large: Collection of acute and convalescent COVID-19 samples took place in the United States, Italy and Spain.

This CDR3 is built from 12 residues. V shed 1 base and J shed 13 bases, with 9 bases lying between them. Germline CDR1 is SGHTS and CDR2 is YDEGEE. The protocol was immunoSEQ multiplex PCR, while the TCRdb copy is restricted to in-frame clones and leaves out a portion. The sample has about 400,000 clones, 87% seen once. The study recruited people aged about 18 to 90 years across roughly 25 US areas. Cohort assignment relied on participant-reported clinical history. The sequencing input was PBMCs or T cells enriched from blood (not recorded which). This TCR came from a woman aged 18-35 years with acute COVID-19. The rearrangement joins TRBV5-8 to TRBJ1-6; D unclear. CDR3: CASSLIVFPLHF. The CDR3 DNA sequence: TGTGCCAGCAGCTTGATTGTCTTTCCCCTCCACTTT.